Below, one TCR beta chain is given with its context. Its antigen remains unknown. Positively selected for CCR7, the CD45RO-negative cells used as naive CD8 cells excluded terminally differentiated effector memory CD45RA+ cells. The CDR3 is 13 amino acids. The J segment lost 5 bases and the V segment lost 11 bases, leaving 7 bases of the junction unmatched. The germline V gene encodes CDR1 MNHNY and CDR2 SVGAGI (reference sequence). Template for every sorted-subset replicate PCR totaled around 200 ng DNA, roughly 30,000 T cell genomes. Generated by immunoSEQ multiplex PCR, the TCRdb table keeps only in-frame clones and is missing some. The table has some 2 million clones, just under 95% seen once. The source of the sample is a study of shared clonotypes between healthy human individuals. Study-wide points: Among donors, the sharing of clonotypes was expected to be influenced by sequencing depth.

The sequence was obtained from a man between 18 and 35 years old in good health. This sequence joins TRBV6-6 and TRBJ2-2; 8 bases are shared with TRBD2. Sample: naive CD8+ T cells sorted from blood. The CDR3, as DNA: TGTGCCGCCGGGGGGGCCGAAACCGGGGAGCTGTTTTTT. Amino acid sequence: CAAGGAETGELFF.